The 14 T cell receptor beta chains given below trace back to one sample, sequenced in a study of cytomegalovirus exposure and HLA in healthy donors. The PCR employed 60 Vbeta primers together with 13 Jbeta primers. Here immunoSEQ multiplex PCR was the method, and the copy in TCRdb shows in-frame clones only, minus some. The sample consists of 180,000 or so clones, approximately 70% of them appearing once. Sequenced: PBMCs. The receptors derive from a human donor in good health.

The chain is built from TRBV11-2 and TRBJ2-5; no reliable D call. Matching the DNA end better, TRBJ2-7 makes the J call doubtful. CDR3 length equals 12 residues. Germline V gene data show CDR1 as SGHAT and CDR2 as FQNNGV. The CDR3 loop is CASSLGAYEQYF. The DNA for the CDR3 is TGTGCCAGCAGCTTAGGGGCCTACGAGCAGTACTTC.

On this clone itself: This sample includes further DNA sequences coding for the same CDR3. The rearrangement links TRBV18 to TRBJ2-5; 8 nucleotides align to TRBD1. The CDR3 has 13 amino acids. The V and J ends lost 2 bases and 5 bases, in that order; junction bases with no gene match: 1. The V gene's germline CDR1 is KGHSH and CDR2 LQKENI. The CDR3, as DNA: TGTGCCAGCTCACCAGGGACAGGCGAGACCCAGTACTTC. Its protein is CASSPGTGETQYF.

The chain couples TRBV29-1 to TRBJ2-2; 7 bases align to TRBD1. Trimming at V came to 0 bases and at J to 2 bases, leaving 6 bases not matched to a gene. The CDR3 contains 16 residues. Germline V gene lookup returns CDR1 SQVTM and CDR2 ANQGSEA. The CDR3 spells CSVEEGGGSNTGELFF. The CDR3 DNA is TGCAGCGTTGAAGAAGGGGGCGGATCCAACACCGGGGAGCTGTTTTTT.

This sequence joins TRBV19 and TRBJ2-1; D gene ambiguous. The V end was cut by 5 bases, the J end by 5 bases, with 10 bases between. The germline CDR1 and CDR2 sequences are LNHDA and SQIVND (reference sequence). The CDR3 loop spans 13 amino acids. The CDR3 here is CASSLRIHNEQFF. The DNA of the CDR3 is TGTGCCAGTAGTCTGAGAATACACAATGAGCAGTTCTTC.

The chain couples TRBV7-9 to TRBJ1-2; 8 bases line up with TRBD1. The CDR3 runs 14 residues. Trimming at V came to 8 bases and at J to 7 bases, leaving 12 bases not matched to a gene. Germline V gene sequence: CDR1 SEHNR, CDR2 FQNEAQ (reference sequence). Here the CDR3 reads CASVDTGGHGGYTF. CDR3 coding DNA: TGTGCCAGCGTTGATACAGGGGGTCATGGTGGCTACACCTTC. Combining the CDR3 with reference TRBV7-9 and TRBJ1-2 gives the whole variable domain DTGVSQNPRHKITKRGQNVTFRCDPISEHNRLYWYRQTLGQGPEFLTYFQNEAQLEKSRLLSDRFSAERPKGSFSTLEIQRTEQGDSAMYLCASVDTGGHGGYTFGSGTRLTVV.

This chain connects TRBV10-2 to TRBJ1-6, with D possibly being TRBD1 (5 bases). In germline, CDR1 is WSHSY, CDR2 SAAADI. V lost 6 bases to trimming and J lost 8 bases, with 17 bases between them. The CDR3 is 15 residues long. CDR3: CASRPPGGMDSPLHF. CDR3 DNA: TGCGCCAGCAGACCCCCCGGGGGTATGGATTCACCCCTCCACTTT.

This clone was seen a handful of times. J is TRBJ2-5 and V is TRBV19; D possibly corresponds to TRBD2 (5 bases). This CDR3 is 12 amino acids long. Looked up from germline, CDR1 is LNHDA and CDR2 is SQIVND (reference sequence). Trimming took off 4 bases at V and 5 bases at J, with 8 bases between the two ends. CDR3 sequence: CASSTGYETQYF. In DNA form, the CDR3 reads TGTGCCAGTAGTACGGGGTACGAGACCCAGTACTTC.

This sequence joins TRBV6-1 and TRBJ1-6; D might be TRBD1 (5 bases). V lost 4 bases to trimming and J lost 9 bases, with 10 bases between them. In germline, CDR1 is MNHNS, CDR2 SASEGT. The CDR3 is 13 residues long. In nucleotides, the CDR3 is TGTGCCAGCAGTGGGTTCGGGGGTTCACCCCTCCACTTT. Protein product: CASSGFGGSPLHF.

The CDR3 is CASKLTENSNQPQHF. DNA of the CDR3: TGTGCCAGTAAACTGACAGAAAATAGCAATCAGCCCCAGCATTTT. The V and J genes are TRBV19 and TRBJ1-5; a weak D match, TRBD1 (5 bases). The CDR3 loop spans 15 amino acids. Germline values: CDR1 LNHDA, CDR2 SQIVND (reference sequence). The V end lost 7 bases, the J end lost 0 bases, and 13 bases lay between the germline ends.

The gene calls are TRBV7-3 and TRBJ2-6; TRBD1 matches at 7 bases. Germline lookup yields CDR1 SGHTA and CDR2 FQGTGA. The CDR3 spans 16 residues. Losses at the gene ends were 4 bases for V and 4 bases for J; bases not matched to a gene: 7. The CDR3 reads CASSSTTGAGANVLTF. CDR3 DNA: TGTGCCAGCAGCTCAACAACAGGGGCCGGGGCCAACGTCCTGACTTTC.

This chain joins TRBV4-3 and TRBJ2-1; 10 bases map to TRBD2. Trimming took 0 bases from V and 8 from J; bases not matched to a gene: 13. In germline, CDR1 is LGHNA, CDR2 YSLEER. This CDR3 contains 18 residues. The CDR3 DNA sequence: TGCGCCAGCAGCCAAGATTATAGCGGGGGGTCCAGAATCGATGAGCAGTTCTTC. Protein sequence: CASSQDYSGGSRIDEQFF.

The rearrangement links TRBV10-3 to TRBJ2-7; TRBD2 might be the D (6 bases). V gave up 1 base and J gave up 6 bases, with 13 bases separating them. Looked up from germline, CDR1 is ENHRY and CDR2 is SYGVKD. The CDR3 length is 14 residues. CDR3 amino acids: CAISEFETRGEQYF. Written as DNA, the CDR3 is TGTGCCATCAGTGAGTTTGAGACTAGAGGCGAGCAGTACTTC.

The gene calls are TRBV19 and TRBJ1-2; D unresolved. V was pared by 3 bases and J by 8 bases, with 10 bases between. The CDR3 runs to 12 residues. The germline V gene has CDR1 LNHDA and CDR2 SQIVND (reference sequence). The CDR3 sequence: CASSIHAGGYTF. The CDR3 region has the DNA TGTGCCAGTAGTATTCATGCGGGGGGCTACACCTTC.

Only a few counts were recorded for this clone. The chain links TRBV4-2 to TRBJ2-2; 8 nucleotides agree with TRBD2. There are 19 residues in the CDR3. Germline lookup yields CDR1 LGHNA and CDR2 YNFKEQ. J was trimmed by 3 bases and V by 0 bases; bases with no gene match: 12. This chain's CDR3 is CASSQEDLQFGGDTGELFF. The CDR3 DNA sequence: TGTGCCAGCAGCCAAGAGGACCTCCAATTCGGGGGGGACACCGGGGAGCTGTTTTTT.